A selection of T cell receptor beta chains follows, all from one sample in a study of T cell clonotyping in hematopoietic cell transplantation. Libraries were prepared by immunoSEQ multiplex PCR; TCRdb keeps only in-frame clonotypes and omits some of them. The top ten hold about 0.8% of the sample, which has 35,000 to 45,000 clones, 94% seen once. The sample was peripheral blood mononuclear cells. The receptors come from a woman aged 50 to 60 in good health. Some clones in this sample may be carry-over from other donors' samples. The CDR3 runs from the conserved cysteine through the conserved F or W. D genes are given only for firm matches. The size entry is marked missing in some rows and otherwise reads once, few, many or a size class.

v_gene,j_gene,abundance,d_gene,CDR3aa,CDR3nt
TRBV6-1,TRBJ1-2,once,TRBD1,CASSLTGFGGYTF,TGTGCCAGCAGTTTGACAGGGTTCGGTGGCTACACCTTC
TRBV14,TRBJ1-1,.,.,CASSLFSGRMNTEAFF,TGTGCCAGCAGCCTGTTTTCGGGACGCATGAACACTGAAGCTTTCTTT
TRBV6-5,TRBJ1-2,.,TRBD1,CASSYSGEGAIRYTF,TGTGCCAGCAGTTATTCCGGAGAGGGGGCGATACGCTACACCTTC
TRBV30,TRBJ2-7,.,TRBD1,CAWNRDRGEQYF,TGTGCCTGGAACCGGGACAGGGGCGAGCAGTACTTC
TRBV4-3,TRBJ1-3,.,.,CASSQDWGNSGNTIYF,TGCGCCAGCAGCCAAGATTGGGGGAACTCTGGAAACACCATATATTTT
TRBV9,TRBJ2-7,.,.,CASSVEGGAGGITKQYF,TGTGCCAGCAGCGTAGAGGGCGGGGCAGGGGGAATCACAAAGCAGTACTTC
TRBV30,TRBJ2-3,.,.,CAWSVLTTGTDTQYF,TGTGCCTGGAGTGTACTGACCACCGGCACAGATACGCAGTATTTT
TRBV5-8,TRBJ1-3,.,.,CASSLNRGSENTIYF,TGTGCCAGCAGCTTAAACAGAGGGAGTGAAAACACCATATATTTT
TRBV9,TRBJ1-2,.,.,CASSLDGTDYGYTF,TGTGCCAGCAGTCTAGACGGGACGGACTATGGCTACACCTTC
TRBV6-1,TRBJ2-1,once,.,CASSDEGYSYNEQFF,TGTGCCAGCAGTGATGAGGGCTACTCCTACAATGAGCAGTTCTTC
TRBV2,TRBJ2-2,.,TRBD2,CASTEGKRGSGELFF,TGTGCCAGCACCGAGGGGAAGCGGGGTAGCGGGGAGCTGTTTTTT
TRBV7-2,TRBJ1-1,.,.,CASSLIGGLRTEAFF,TGTGCCAGCAGCTTAATCGGGGGGCTACGGACTGAAGCTTTCTTT
TRBV5-8,TRBJ1-4,.,.,CASSFPTGLSEKLFF,TGTGCCAGCAGCTTTCCGACGGGGCTGAGTGAAAAACTGTTTTTT
TRBV6-5,TRBJ2-2,.,.,CASTQDHTGELFF,TGTGCCAGCACCCAAGACCACACCGGGGAGCTGTTTTTT
TRBV9,TRBJ1-4,.,.,CASSPEVGGDEKLFF,TGTGCCAGCAGCCCCGAGGTGGGAGGGGATGAAAAACTGTTTTTT
TRBV19,TRBJ1-2,.,.,CASNGNRDNYGYTF,TGTGCCAGTAATGGAAACAGGGATAACTATGGCTACACCTTC
TRBV20-1,TRBJ2-7,.,.,CSAKDYEQYF,TGCAGTGCTAAGGATTACGAGCAGTACTTC
TRBV13,TRBJ2-5,.,TRBD2,CASSAASGGEETQYF,TGTGCCAGCAGCGCAGCTAGCGGGGGGGAAGAGACCCAGTACTTC
TRBV6-5,TRBJ2-2,.,.,CASSYTSGSTGELFF,TGTGCCAGCAGTTACACTAGTGGTAGCACCGGGGAGCTGTTTTTT
TRBV7-8,TRBJ2-7,.,.,CASSSTGRGQYF,TGTGCCAGCAGCTCTACAGGGAGGGGGCAGTACTTC
TRBV5-1,TRBJ1-1,.,.,CASSLGTGNTEAFF,TGCGCCAGCAGCCTCGGGACTGGGAACACTGAAGCTTTCTTT
TRBV19,TRBJ1-5,.,TRBD1,CAIGTGDSNQPQHF,TGTGCCATAGGGACAGGGGATAGCAATCAGCCCCAGCATTTT
TRBV9,TRBJ2-3,.,TRBD1,CASSARGGSDTQYF,TGTGCCAGCAGCGCCCGAGGGGGCTCAGATACGCAGTATTTT
TRBV2,TRBJ1-5,.,TRBD1,CASRGQPSFQPQHF,TGTGCCAGCAGGGGACAGCCGTCCTTCCAGCCCCAGCATTTT
TRBV11-2,TRBJ2-1,once,TRBD2,CASSGLAGANNEQFF,TGTGCCAGCAGCGGACTAGCGGGGGCCAACAATGAGCAGTTCTTC
TRBV4-3,TRBJ1-6,.,.,CASSAGRTSYNSPLHF,TGCGCCAGCAGCGCGGGACGTACCTCCTATAATTCACCCCTCCACTTT
TRBV7-9,TRBJ1-2,.,TRBD1,CASSSWTGSIHGYTF,TGTGCCAGCAGCTCGTGGACAGGGTCGATCCATGGCTACACCTTC
TRBV4-2,TRBJ1-2,once,TRBD1,CASSQDLRSGQERVSF,TGTGCCAGCAGCCAAGATCTGCGCTCGGGACAGGAAAGAGTGAGCTTC
TRBV7-2,TRBJ1-2,.,TRBD1,CASSLVGQGVDGYTF,TGTGCCAGCAGCTTAGTGGGACAGGGGGTCGATGGCTACACCTTC
TRBV6-1,TRBJ1-5,.,.,CASSEAGDPQPQHF,TGTGCCAGCAGTGAAGCAGGGGACCCTCAGCCCCAGCATTTT
TRBV4-1,TRBJ1-1,.,.,CASSLDWGGEAFF,TGCGCCAGCAGCCTCGATTGGGGCGGTGAAGCTTTCTTT
TRBV4-2,TRBJ1-2,.,.,CASSLDLRVFEDGYTF,TGTGCCAGCAGCCTTGATTTGCGGGTATTCGAAGATGGCTACACCTTC
TRBV11-3,TRBJ1-2,.,.,CASSLDPGVYGYTF,TGTGCCAGCAGCTTAGATCCAGGGGTCTATGGCTACACCTTC
TRBV25-1,TRBJ1-6,.,.,CASRRENSPLHF,TGTGCCAGCAGACGGGAAAATTCACCCCTCCACTTT
TRBV18,TRBJ1-1,.,TRBD1,CASSLGQGNTEAFF,TGTGCCAGCTCTCTAGGACAGGGGAACACTGAAGCTTTCTTT
TRBV6-6,TRBJ2-2,.,.,CASSYIPGRAGELFF,TGTGCCAGCAGTTACATACCAGGAAGAGCCGGGGAGCTGTTTTTT
TRBV9,TRBJ2-5,.,.,CASGGGELGETQYF,TGTGCCAGCGGAGGCGGGGAGTTAGGCGAGACCCAGTACTTC
TRBV6-1,TRBJ2-1,.,TRBD1,CASSPGTDYNEQFF,TGTGCCAGCAGCCCCGGGACAGATTACAATGAGCAGTTCTTC
TRBV6-5,TRBJ1-2,.,.,CASSQNNREGYTF,TGTGCCAGCAGTCAAAACAACAGGGAGGGCTACACCTTC
TRBV9,TRBJ2-1,.,TRBD2,CASSSSGGDYNEQFF,TGTGCCAGCAGCTCCAGCGGGGGGGACTACAATGAGCAGTTCTTC
TRBV28,TRBJ2-7,.,.,CASSPPRTDYSYEQYF,TGTGCCAGCAGCCCTCCAAGGACGGATTACTCCTACGAGCAGTACTTC
TRBV7-8,TRBJ1-1,.,.,CASSPHGGLNTEAFF,TGTGCCAGCAGCCCCCATGGGGGACTGAACACTGAAGCTTTCTTT
TRBV6-4,TRBJ2-1,.,TRBD2,CASSAAGGTYNEQFF,TGTGCCAGCAGTGCGGCGGGGGGGACCTACAATGAGCAGTTCTTC
TRBV7-2,TRBJ1-1,.,.,CASSLISGSWGHTEAFF,TGTGCCAGCAGCCTAATATCAGGGTCGTGGGGGCACACTGAAGCTTTCTTT